The 18 T cell receptor beta chains below come from one sample, sequenced in a study of shared clonotypes between healthy human individuals. TCRdb keeps only in-frame clones here, not all; method: immunoSEQ multiplex PCR. The table records roughly 480,000 clones, 79% of them present only once. Sequenced material: PBMCs. Receptors were obtained from a woman aged 40 to 50 in good health. Some clones in this sample may be carry-over from other donors' samples.

V gene TRBV7-2 combines with J gene TRBJ2-5; TRBD2 matches 9 bases. CDR3 length equals 16 residues. In germline, CDR1 is SGHTA, CDR2 FQGNSA. Losses at the gene ends were 1 base for V and 2 bases for J; bases not matched to a gene: 5. The CDR3 DNA sequence: TGTGCCAGCAGCTTAGGGCCTAGCGGGGCACAAGAGACCCAGTACTTC. It specifies CASSLGPSGAQETQYF.

The rearrangement joins TRBV9 to TRBJ2-5, with TRBD2 matching over 10 bases. The CDR3 has 14 amino acids. V gave up 3 bases and J gave up 4 bases; unmatched junction bases: 3. Germline V gene data show CDR1 as SGDLS and CDR2 as YYNGEE. The CDR3 loop reads CASSAGLARETQYF. The CDR3 bases are TGTGCCAGCAGCGCGGGACTAGCGAGAGAGACCCAGTACTTC.

The rearrangement joins TRBV2 to TRBJ2-2; 11 bases match TRBD1. Looked up from germline, CDR1 is SNHLY and CDR2 is FYNNEI. Germline trimming cut 6 bases from V and 4 bases from J; bases unmatched to any gene: 7. This CDR3 region has 16 residues. The CDR3 loop reads CASSPSGTGGTGELFF. For the CDR3, the DNA is TGTGCCAGCAGCCCCTCCGGGACAGGGGGCACCGGGGAGCTGTTTTTT.

To note about this clone: This likely stems from a read error, as it lies one base from a far larger clone. Within the sample, other DNA sequences also encode this same CDR3. This sequence joins TRBV7-9 and TRBJ1-2; maybe TRBD1 (6 bases). Germline CDR1 and CDR2: SEHNR and FQNEAQ (reference sequence). This CDR3 contains 13 residues. The CDR3 sequence is CASSPLGARGYTF. Here the CDR3 DNA reads TGCGCCAGCAGCCCCTTGGGGGCCCGGGGCTACACCTTC.

The genes are TRBV6-1 and TRBJ1-1; D uncertain. This CDR3 is built from 14 residues. Germline V CDR1 and CDR2: MNHNS, SASEGT. Trimming left V 5 bases short and J 4 bases short, with 14 bases between. The CDR3 reads CASSTPRGGTEAFF. For the CDR3, the DNA is TGTGCCAGCAGTACCCCGCGGGGAGGCACTGAAGCTTTCTTT.

The CDR3 is CASSLSGRGTGELFF. The CDR3 DNA reads TGTGCCAGCAGCCTAAGCGGGAGGGGCACCGGGGAGCTGTTTTTT. The chain combines TRBV5-4 with TRBJ2-2, with 10 bases matching TRBD2. CDR3 length: 15 amino acids. Trimming at V came to 4 bases and at J to 4 bases, leaving 4 bases not matched to a gene. Germline V CDR1 and CDR2: SGHNT, YYREEE (reference sequence).

A remark on this clone: The same CDR3 arises from other DNA sequences in this sample as well. This sequence joins TRBV5-1 and TRBJ2-1, with D perhaps matching TRBD2 (6 bases). CDR1 is SGHRS and CDR2 is YFSETQ in the germline V gene. The CDR3 contains 15 residues. Trimming left V 0 bases short and J 1 base short, with 8 bases between. The CDR3 region has the DNA TGCGCCAGCAGCTTGGCGGGACTTTCCTACAATGAGCAGTTCTTC. This translates into CASSLAGLSYNEQFF.

The gene calls are TRBV25-1 and TRBJ2-7; 11 positions match TRBD1. Germline lookup yields CDR1 MGHDK and CDR2 SYGVNS. V lost 5 bases, J lost 3 bases, and 6 bases stayed unmatched. The CDR3 runs 15 residues. The CDR3 here is CASSNSGTGGYEQYF. In nucleotides, the CDR3 is TGTGCCAGCAGTAACTCCGGGACAGGGGGCTACGAGCAGTACTTC.

This chain links TRBV29-1 with TRBJ2-1, with 12 bases aligning to TRBD2. Germline V lookup: CDR1 SQVTM, CDR2 ANQGSEA. The V and J ends lost 7 bases and 9 bases, in that order; junction bases with no gene match: 10. The CDR3 has 14 residues. Here the CDR3 reads CSASTGLAGPEQFF. The CDR3 coding sequence is TGCAGCGCCTCCACCGGACTAGCGGGACCTGAGCAGTTCTTC.

The chain carries TRBV5-1 and TRBJ2-1; TRBD1 matches at 11 bases. The V gene's germline CDR1 is SGHRS and CDR2 YFSETQ. The CDR3 loop spans 15 amino acids. V lost 4 bases to trimming and J lost 8 bases; unmatched junction nucleotides: 8. For the CDR3, the DNA is TGCGCCAGCAGCCAGCCGGACAGGGGGCGGGATGAGCAGTTCTTC. This sequence encodes CASSQPDRGRDEQFF.

The chain carries TRBV19 and TRBJ1-5, with D perhaps matching TRBD1 (6 bases). In germline, CDR1 is LNHDA, CDR2 SQIVND (reference sequence). Trimming cost V 6 bases and J 1 base, with 13 bases left between them. The CDR3 is 15 residues long. The CDR3 reads CASSQSGHSNQPQHF. For the CDR3, the DNA is TGTGCCAGTAGCCAATCGGGACACAGCAATCAGCCCCAGCATTTT.

The rearrangement links TRBV6-5 to TRBJ2-7; 10 bases line up with TRBD1. This CDR3 is 15 amino acids long. Germline V gene sequence: CDR1 MNHEY, CDR2 SVGAGI. Unmatched junction bases numbered 7, after V lost 6 bases and J lost 2 bases. The CDR3 sequence is CASRTGTGAAYEQYF. In DNA, the CDR3 is TGTGCCAGCAGAACTGGGACAGGGGCCGCCTACGAGCAGTACTTC.

The chain is built from TRBV10-3 and TRBJ2-2; 8 bases align to TRBD1. Trimming took 11 bases from V and 3 from J; bases not matched to a gene: 11. In germline, CDR1 is ENHRY, CDR2 SYGVKD. This CDR3 has 15 amino acids. This chain's CDR3 is CASRGGTGYTGELFF. The CDR3 nucleotides read TGTGCCTCCCGAGGTGGGACAGGTTACACCGGGGAGCTGTTTTTT.

This clone appeared many times. The sample has other DNA sequences that encode this CDR3 too. The chain employs TRBV29-1 and TRBJ1-1; D uncertain. Looked up from germline, CDR1 is SQVTM and CDR2 is ANQGSEA. Trimming shortened V by 3 bases and J by 4 bases, and 18 bases separated the two germline ends. The CDR3 has 15 amino acids. The chain's CDR3 is CSVDKEGIGITEAFF. The CDR3 region has the DNA TGCAGCGTTGATAAAGAAGGGATTGGGATCACTGAAGCTTTCTTT. Supplemented by reference TRBV29-1 and TRBJ1-1, the full variable domain reads SAVISQKPSRDICQRGTSLTIQCQVDSQVTMMFWYRQQPGQSLTLIATANQGSEATYESGFVIDKFPISRPNLTFSTLTVSNMSPEDSSIYLCSVDKEGIGITEAFFGQGTRLTVV.

V usage is TRBV28 and J usage is TRBJ1-3, with D possibly being TRBD1 (5 bases). The CDR3 extends over 16 amino acids. Germline loops: CDR1 MDHEN, CDR2 SYDVKM. Trimming cost V 7 bases and J 0 bases, with 16 bases left between them. The CDR3 DNA follows: TGTGCCAGCAATTTGGCCAGGGCGAGCTCTGGAAACACCATATATTTT. Residues: CASNLARASSGNTIYF.

The rearrangement joins TRBV10-2 to TRBJ2-7; TRBD1 matches at 8 bases. The junction had 10 bases not matched to a gene; V was cut back by 6 bases and J by 6 bases. Germline CDR1 is WSHSY and CDR2 is SAAADI. The CDR3 has 14 amino acids. This CDR3 reads CASSGQGRLGEQYF. CDR3 DNA: TGCGCCAGCAGCGGACAGGGCAGGCTGGGCGAGCAGTACTTC.

The chain employs TRBV6-5 and TRBJ2-1; D might be TRBD1 or TRBD2, each matching 5 bases. This CDR3 region has 13 residues. Per the germline V gene, CDR1 is MNHEY and CDR2 is SVGAGI. V shed 8 bases and J shed 1 base, with 9 bases lying between them. The CDR3 sequence is CASGRESYNEQFF. The CDR3 bases are TGTGCCAGCGGCAGGGAGTCCTACAATGAGCAGTTCTTC.

The chain employs TRBV11-2 and TRBJ2-2; 8 bases align to TRBD1. Germline CDR1 reads SGHAT; CDR2 reads FQNNGV. Losses at the gene ends were 6 bases for V and 7 bases for J; bases not matched to a gene: 13. CDR3 length: 16 residues. CDR3 bases: TGTGCCAGCAGAAAACCCGGGACAGGATACGGCGGGGAGCTGTTTTTT. This translates into CASRKPGTGYGGELFF.